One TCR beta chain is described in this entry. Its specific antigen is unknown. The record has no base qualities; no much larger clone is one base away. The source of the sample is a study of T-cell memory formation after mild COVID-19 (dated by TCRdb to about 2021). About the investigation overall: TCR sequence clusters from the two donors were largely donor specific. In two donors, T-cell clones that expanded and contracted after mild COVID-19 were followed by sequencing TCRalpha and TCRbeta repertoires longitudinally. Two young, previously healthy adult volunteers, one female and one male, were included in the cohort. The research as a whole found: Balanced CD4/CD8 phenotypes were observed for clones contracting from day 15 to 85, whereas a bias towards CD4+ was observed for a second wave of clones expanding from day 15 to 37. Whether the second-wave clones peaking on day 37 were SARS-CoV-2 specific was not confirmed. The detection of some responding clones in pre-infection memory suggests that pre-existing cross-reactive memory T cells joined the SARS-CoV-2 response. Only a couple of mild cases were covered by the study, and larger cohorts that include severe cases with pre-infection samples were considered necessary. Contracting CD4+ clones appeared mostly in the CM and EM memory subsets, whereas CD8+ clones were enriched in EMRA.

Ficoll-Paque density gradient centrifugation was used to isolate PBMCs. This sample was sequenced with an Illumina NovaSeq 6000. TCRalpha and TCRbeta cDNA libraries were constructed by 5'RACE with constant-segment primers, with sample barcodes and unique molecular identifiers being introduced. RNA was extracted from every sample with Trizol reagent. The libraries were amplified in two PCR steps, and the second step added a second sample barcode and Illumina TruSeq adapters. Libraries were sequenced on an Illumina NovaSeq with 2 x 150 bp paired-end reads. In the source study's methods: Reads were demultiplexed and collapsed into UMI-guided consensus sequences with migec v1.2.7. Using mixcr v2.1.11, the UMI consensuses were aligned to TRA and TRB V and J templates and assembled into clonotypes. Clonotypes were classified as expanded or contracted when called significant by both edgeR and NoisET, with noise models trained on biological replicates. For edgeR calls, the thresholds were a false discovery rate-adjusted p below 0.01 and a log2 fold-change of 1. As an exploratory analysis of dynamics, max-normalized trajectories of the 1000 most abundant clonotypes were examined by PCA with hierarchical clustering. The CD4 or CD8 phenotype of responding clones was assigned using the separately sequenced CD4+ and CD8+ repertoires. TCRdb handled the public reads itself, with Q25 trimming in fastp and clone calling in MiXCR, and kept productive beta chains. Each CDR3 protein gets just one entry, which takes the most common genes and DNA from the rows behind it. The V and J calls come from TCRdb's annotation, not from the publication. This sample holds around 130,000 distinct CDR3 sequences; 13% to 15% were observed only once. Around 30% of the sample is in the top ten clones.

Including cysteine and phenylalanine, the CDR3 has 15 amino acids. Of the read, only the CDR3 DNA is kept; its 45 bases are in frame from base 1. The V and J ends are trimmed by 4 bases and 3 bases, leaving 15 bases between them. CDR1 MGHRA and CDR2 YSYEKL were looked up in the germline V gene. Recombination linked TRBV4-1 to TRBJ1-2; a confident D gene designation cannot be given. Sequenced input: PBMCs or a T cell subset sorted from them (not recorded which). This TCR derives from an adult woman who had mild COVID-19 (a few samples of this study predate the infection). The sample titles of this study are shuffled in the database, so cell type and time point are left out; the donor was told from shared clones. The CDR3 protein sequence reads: CASSRADTSYYGYTF. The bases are TGCGCCAGCAGCCGGGCCGACACGTCTTACTATGGCTACACCTTC.